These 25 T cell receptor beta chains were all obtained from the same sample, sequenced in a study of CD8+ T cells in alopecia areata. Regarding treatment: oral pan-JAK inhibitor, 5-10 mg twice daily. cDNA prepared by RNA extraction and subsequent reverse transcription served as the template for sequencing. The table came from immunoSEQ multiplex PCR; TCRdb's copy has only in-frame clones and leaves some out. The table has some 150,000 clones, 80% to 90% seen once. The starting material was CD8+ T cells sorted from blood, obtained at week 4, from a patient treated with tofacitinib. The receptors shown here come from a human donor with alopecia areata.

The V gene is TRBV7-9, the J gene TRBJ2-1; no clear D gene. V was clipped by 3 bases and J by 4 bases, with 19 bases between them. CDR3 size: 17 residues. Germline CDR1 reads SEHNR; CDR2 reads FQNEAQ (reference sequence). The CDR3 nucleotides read TGTGCCAGCAGCTTTGCAAGTTACGGCCAGCTATACAATGAGCAGTTCTTC. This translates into CASSFASYGQLYNEQFF.

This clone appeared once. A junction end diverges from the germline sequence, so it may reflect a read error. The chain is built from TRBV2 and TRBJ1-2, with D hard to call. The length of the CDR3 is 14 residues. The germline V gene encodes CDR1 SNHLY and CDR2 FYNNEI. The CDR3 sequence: CARSELTKRNGYTF. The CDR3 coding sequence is TGTGCCAGGAGTGAACTGACAAAACGGAATGGCTACACCTTC.

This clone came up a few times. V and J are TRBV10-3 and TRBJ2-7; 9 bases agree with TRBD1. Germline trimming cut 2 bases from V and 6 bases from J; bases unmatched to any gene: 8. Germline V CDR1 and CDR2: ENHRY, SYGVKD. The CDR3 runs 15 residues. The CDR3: CAISEPGQGLSEQYF. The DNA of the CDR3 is TGTGCCATCAGTGAGCCGGGACAGGGTTTATCCGAGCAGTACTTC.

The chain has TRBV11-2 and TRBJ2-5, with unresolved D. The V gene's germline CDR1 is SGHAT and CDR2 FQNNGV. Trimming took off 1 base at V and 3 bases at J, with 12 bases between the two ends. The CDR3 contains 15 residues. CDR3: CASSLVDAAKETQYF. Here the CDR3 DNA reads TGTGCCAGCAGCTTAGTAGATGCGGCAAAAGAGACCCAGTACTTC. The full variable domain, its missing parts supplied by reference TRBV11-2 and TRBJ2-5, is EAGVAQSPRYKIIEKRQSVAFWCNPISGHATLYWYQQILGQGPKLLIQFQNNGVVDDSQLPKDRFSAERLKGVDSTLKIQPAKLEDSAVYLCASSLVDAAKETQYFGPGTRLLVL.

CDR3 in amino acids: CASSPEGNSPLHF. CDR3 sequence (DNA): TGTGCCAGTTCCCCTGAGGGTAATTCACCCCTCCACTTT. The chain is built from TRBV19 and TRBJ1-6; D unresolved. Germline-derived CDR1 and CDR2 are LNHDA and SQIVND (reference sequence). The CDR3 length is 13 residues. Trimming took 8 bases from V and 6 from J, leaving 11 bases between them.

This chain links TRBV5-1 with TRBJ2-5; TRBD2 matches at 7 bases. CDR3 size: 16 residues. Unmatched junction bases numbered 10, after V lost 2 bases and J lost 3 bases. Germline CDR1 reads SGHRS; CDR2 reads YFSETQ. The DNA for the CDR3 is TGCGCCAGCAGCTTAGATTCGGGACTATTAAAAGAGACCCAGTACTTC. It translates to CASSLDSGLLKETQYF.

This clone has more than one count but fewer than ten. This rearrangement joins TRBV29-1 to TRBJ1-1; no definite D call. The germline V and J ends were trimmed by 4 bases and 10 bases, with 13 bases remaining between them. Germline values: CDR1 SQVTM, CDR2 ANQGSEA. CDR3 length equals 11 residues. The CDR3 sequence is CSVGRIDVAFF. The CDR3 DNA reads TGCAGCGTTGGGCGAATTGATGTAGCTTTCTTT.

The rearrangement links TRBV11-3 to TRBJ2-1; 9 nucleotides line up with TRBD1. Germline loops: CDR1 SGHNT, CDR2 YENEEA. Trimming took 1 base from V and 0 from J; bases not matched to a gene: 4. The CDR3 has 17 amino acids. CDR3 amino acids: CASSLGGQGSSYNEQFF. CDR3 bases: TGTGCCAGCAGCTTAGGCGGACAGGGGAGCTCCTACAATGAGCAGTTCTTC. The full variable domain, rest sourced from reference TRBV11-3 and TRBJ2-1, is EAGVVQSPRYKIIEKKQPVAFWCNPISGHNTLYWYLQNLGQGPELLIRYENEEAVDDSQLPKDRFSAERLKGVDSTLKIQPAELGDSAVYLCASSLGGQGSSYNEQFFGPGTRLTVL.

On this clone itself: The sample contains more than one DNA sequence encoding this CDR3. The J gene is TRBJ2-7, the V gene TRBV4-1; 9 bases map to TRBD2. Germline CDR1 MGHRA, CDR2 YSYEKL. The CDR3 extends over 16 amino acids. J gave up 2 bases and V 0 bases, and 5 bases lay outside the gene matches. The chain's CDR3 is CASSQEPAGGPYEQYF. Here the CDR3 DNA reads TGCGCCAGCAGCCAAGAACCAGCGGGGGGTCCCTACGAGCAGTACTTC.

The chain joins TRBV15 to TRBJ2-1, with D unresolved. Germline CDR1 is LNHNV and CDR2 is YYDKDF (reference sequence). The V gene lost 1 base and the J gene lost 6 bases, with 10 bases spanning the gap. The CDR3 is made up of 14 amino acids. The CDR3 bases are TGTGCCACCAGCAGAGCTCAGGCAGTCAATGAGCAGTTCTTC. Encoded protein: CATSRAQAVNEQFF.

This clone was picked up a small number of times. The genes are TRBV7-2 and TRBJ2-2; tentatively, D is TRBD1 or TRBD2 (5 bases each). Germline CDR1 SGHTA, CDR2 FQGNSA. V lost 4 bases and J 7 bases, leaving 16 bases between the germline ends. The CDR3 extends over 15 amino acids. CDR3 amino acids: CASSSPRWGSGELFF. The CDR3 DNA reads TGTGCCAGCAGCTCCCCCCGCTGGGGGAGCGGGGAGCTGTTTTTT.

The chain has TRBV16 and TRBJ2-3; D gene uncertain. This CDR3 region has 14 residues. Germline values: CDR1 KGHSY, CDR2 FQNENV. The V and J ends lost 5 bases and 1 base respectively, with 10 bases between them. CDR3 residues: CASSERARTDTQYF. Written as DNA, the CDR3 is TGTGCCAGCAGCGAAAGAGCACGCACAGATACGCAGTATTTT.

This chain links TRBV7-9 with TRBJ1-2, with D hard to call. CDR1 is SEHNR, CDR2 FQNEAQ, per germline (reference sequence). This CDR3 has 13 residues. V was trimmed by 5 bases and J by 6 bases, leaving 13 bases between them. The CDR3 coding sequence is TGTGCCAGCAGCCCCCATAGAGTTGATGGCTACACCTTC. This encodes CASSPHRVDGYTF.

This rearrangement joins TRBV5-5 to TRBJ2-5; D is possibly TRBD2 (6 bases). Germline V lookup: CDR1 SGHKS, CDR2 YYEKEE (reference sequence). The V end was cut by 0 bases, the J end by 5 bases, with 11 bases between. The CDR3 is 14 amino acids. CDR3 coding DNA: TGTGCCAGCAGCTTGGAGGCAGGGAGGGAGACCCAGTACTTC. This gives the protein CASSLEAGRETQYF.

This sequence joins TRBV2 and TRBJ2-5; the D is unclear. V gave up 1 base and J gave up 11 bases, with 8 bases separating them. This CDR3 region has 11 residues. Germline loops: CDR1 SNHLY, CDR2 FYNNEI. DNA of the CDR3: TGTGCCAGCAGTGAAGGGATAGAGCAGTACTTC. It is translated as CASSEGIEQYF.

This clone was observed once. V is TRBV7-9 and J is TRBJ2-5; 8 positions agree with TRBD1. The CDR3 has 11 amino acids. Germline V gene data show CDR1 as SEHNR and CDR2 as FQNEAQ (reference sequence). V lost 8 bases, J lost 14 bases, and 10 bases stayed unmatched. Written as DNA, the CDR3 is TGTGCCAGCCTCACCGGGGGACAGGCCTACTTC. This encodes CASLTGGQAYF.

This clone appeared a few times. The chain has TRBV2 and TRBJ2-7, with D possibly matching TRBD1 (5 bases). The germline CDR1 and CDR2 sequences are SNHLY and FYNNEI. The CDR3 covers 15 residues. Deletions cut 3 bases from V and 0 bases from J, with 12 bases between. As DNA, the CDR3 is TGTGCCAGCAGTGACCGTCAGGGAAACTCCTACGAGCAGTACTTC. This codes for CASSDRQGNSYEQYF.

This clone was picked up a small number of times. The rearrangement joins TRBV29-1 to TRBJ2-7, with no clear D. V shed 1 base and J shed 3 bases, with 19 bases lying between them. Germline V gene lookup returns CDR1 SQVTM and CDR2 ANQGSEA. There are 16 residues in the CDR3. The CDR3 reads CSVEGQEESRGYEQYF. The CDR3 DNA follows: TGCAGCGTTGAAGGACAAGAGGAATCCAGAGGCTACGAGCAGTACTTC.

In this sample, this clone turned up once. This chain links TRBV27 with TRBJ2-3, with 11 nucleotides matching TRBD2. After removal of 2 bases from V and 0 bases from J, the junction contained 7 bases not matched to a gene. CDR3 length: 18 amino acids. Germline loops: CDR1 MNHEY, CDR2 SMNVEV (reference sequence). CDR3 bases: TGTGCCAGCAGTTTAGGCACTAGCGGGGGTCTTAGCACAGATACGCAGTATTTT. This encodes CASSLGTSGGLSTDTQYF.

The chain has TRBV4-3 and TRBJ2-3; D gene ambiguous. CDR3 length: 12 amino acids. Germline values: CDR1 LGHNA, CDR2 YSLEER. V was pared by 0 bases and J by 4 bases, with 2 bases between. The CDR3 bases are TGCGCCAGCAGCCAAGAAGCAGATACGCAGTATTTT. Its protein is CASSQEADTQYF.

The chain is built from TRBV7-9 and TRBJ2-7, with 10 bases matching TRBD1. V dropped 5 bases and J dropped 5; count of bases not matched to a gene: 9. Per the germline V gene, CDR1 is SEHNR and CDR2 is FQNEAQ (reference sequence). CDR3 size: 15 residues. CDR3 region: CASSARDRGTHEQYF. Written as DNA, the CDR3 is TGTGCCAGCAGCGCCCGGGACAGGGGAACTCACGAGCAGTACTTC.

The CDR3 region is CASSSGTLYNEQFF. Here the CDR3 DNA reads TGTGCCAGCAGCTCAGGGACACTCTACAATGAGCAGTTCTTC. The chain is built from TRBV7-3 and TRBJ2-1; D is perhaps TRBD1 (6 bases). The CDR3 runs 14 residues. The V and J ends lost 4 bases and 3 bases respectively, with 10 bases between them. The V gene's germline CDR1 is SGHTA and CDR2 FQGTGA.

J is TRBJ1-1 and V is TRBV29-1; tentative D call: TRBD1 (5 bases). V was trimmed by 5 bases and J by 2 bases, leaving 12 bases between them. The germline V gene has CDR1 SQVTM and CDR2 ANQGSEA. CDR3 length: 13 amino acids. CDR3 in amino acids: CSVSGGSNTEAFF. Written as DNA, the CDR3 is TGCAGCGTTTCCGGGGGGAGCAACACTGAAGCTTTCTTT.

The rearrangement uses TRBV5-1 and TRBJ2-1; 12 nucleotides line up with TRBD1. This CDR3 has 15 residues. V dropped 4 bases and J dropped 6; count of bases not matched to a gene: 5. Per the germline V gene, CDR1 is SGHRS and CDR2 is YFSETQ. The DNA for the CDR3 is TGCGCCAGCAGCGTCCGGGACAGGGGGCCCAATGAGCAGTTCTTC. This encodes CASSVRDRGPNEQFF.

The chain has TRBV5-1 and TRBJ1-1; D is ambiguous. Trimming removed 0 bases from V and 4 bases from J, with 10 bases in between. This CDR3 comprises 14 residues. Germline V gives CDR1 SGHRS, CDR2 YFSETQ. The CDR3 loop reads CASSLGDGSTEAFF. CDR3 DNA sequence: TGCGCCAGCAGCTTGGGGGATGGGAGCACTGAAGCTTTCTTT.